This TCR beta chain was retrieved from a study of T cells in Graves' hyperthyroidism and ophthalmopathy. Whole-study context: Peripheral blood was taken when the disease was first diagnosed, before any treatment began.

V shed 3 bases and J shed 5 bases, with 17 bases lying between them. CDR3 length: 16 residues. Ten or more counts support this clonotype. RNA transcripts provided the source from which TCR beta CDR3 regions were amplified. An initial round of RT-PCR targeting the TCR CDR3 relied on the HTBI primer set. Using its own MiXCR run on the multiplex PCR reads, TCRdb lists one record per CDR3 protein. The data contain hundreds of thousands of distinct CDR3 sequences, approximately 14% of them singletons. The study included ophthalmopathy patients with Clinical Activity Score at least 3, NOSPECS grade at least 4 and duration under 3 months.

Input material: blood. This TCR derives from a woman aged 45 to 65 with Graves' ophthalmopathy. This rearrangement joins TRBV12-3 or TRBV12-4 to TRBJ2-1; D gene ambiguous. CDR3: CASSFYMKTAHNEQFF. The CDR3 DNA reads as TGTGCCAGCAGTTTTTACATGAAGACTGCACACAATGAGCAGTTCTTC.